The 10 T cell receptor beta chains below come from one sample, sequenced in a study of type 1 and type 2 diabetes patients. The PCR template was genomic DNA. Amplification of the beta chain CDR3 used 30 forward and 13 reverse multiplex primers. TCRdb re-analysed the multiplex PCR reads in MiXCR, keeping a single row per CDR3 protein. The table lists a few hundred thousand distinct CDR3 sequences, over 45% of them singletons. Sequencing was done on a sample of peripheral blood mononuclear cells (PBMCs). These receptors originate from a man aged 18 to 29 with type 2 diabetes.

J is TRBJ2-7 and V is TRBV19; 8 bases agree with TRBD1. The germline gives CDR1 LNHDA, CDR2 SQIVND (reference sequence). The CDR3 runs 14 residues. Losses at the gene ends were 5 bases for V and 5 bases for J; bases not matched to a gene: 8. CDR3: CASSPDGQGDEQYF. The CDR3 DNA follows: TGTGCCAGTAGTCCGGACGGACAGGGTGACGAGCAGTACTTC.

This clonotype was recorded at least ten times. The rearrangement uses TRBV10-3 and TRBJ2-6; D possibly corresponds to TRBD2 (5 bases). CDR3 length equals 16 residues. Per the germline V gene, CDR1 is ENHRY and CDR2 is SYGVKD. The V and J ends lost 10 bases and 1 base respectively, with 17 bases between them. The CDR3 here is CATRAFTESGANVLTF. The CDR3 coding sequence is TGTGCCACGAGGGCCTTCACGGAGTCTGGGGCCAACGTCCTGACTTTC.

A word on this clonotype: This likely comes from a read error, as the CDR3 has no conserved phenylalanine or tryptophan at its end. The CDR3 is CASSLAGNTGELFL. The CDR3 coding sequence is TGCGCCAGCAGCTTGGCAGGGAACACCGGGGAGCTGTTTCTT. The chain combines TRBV5-1 with TRBJ2-2; no clear D. The V end was cut by 0 bases, the J end by 1 base, with 4 bases between. There are 14 residues in the CDR3. Looked up from germline, CDR1 is SGHRS and CDR2 is YFSETQ.

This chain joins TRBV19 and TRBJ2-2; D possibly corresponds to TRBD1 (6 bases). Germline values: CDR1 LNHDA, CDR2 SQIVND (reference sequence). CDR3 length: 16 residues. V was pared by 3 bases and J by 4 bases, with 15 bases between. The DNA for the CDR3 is TGTGCCAGTAGTATCGGGACACAGATAGGCACCGGGGAGCTGTTTTTT. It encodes CASSIGTQIGTGELFF.

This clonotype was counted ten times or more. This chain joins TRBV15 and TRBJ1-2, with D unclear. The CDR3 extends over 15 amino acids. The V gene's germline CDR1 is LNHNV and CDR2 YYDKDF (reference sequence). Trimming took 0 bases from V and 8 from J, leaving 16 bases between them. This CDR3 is CATSRDTGDLLGYTF. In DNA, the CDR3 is TGTGCCACCAGCAGAGATACGGGAGACCTGCTAGGCTACACCTTC.

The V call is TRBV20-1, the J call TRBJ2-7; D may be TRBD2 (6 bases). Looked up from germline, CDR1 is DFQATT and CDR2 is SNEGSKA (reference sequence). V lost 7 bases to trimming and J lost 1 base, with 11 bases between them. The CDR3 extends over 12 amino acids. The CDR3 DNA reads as TGCAGTGTCGAGCGGGCGTCCTACGAGCAGTACTTC. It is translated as CSVERASYEQYF.

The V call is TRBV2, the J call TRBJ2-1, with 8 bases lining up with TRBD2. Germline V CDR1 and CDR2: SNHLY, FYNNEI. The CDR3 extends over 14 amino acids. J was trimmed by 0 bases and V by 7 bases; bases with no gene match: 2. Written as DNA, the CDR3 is TGTGCCAGCACCAGCGGGAGCTCCTACAATGAGCAGTTCTTC. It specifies CASTSGSSYNEQFF.

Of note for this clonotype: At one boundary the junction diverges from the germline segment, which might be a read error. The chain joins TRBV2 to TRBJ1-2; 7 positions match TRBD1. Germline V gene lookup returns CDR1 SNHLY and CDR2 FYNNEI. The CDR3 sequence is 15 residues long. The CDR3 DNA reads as TGTGCCACCAGTGATTTGGGGGACAGCAGGAATGGCTACACCTTC. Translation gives CATSDLGDSRNGYTF.

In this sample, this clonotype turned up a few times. The CDR3 loop reads CASSMPLLAGSYEQYF. The CDR3 DNA sequence: TGTGCCAGTAGTATGCCCCTACTAGCGGGGTCCTACGAGCAGTACTTC. The rearrangement uses TRBV19 and TRBJ2-7, with 10 bases lining up with TRBD2. The CDR3 totals 16 residues. Looked up from germline, CDR1 is LNHDA and CDR2 is SQIVND (reference sequence). Unmatched junction bases numbered 6, after V lost 3 bases and J lost 1 base.

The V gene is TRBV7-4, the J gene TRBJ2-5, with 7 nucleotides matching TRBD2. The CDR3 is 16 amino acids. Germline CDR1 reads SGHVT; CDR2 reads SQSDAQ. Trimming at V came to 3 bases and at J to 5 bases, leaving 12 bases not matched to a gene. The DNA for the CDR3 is TGTGCCAGCAGCTTGGGAGGGAGCGGTTGGGGGGAGACCCAGTACTTC. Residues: CASSLGGSGWGETQYF.